Below, 3 T cell receptor beta chains from the same sample are listed, as sequenced in a study of cytomegalovirus exposure and HLA in healthy donors. This PCR relied on a set of 60 Vbeta primers and 13 Jbeta primers. Data came from immunoSEQ multiplex PCR; TCRdb stores just in-frame clones and leaves some out. The sample shows 100,000 to 150,000 clones, around 77% of them seen only once. The sample comprised PBMCs. These receptors were collected from a man aged 45 to 65 in good health and CMV-seropositive.

The genes are TRBV5-4 and TRBJ2-3, with a weak D call TRBD2 (6 bases). Trimming took 0 bases from V and 5 from J, leaving 10 bases between them. This CDR3 has 14 amino acids. Germline values: CDR1 SGHNT, CDR2 YYREEE (reference sequence). For the CDR3, the DNA is TGTGCCAGCAGCTTGGAGTTCGGGGGAGATACGCAGTATTTT. The encoded protein is CASSLEFGGDTQYF. Supplemented by reference TRBV5-4 and TRBJ2-3, the full variable domain reads ETGVTQSPTHLIKTRGQQVTLRCSSQSGHNTVSWYQQALGQGPQFIFQYYREEENGRGNFPPRFSGLQFPNYSSELNVNALELDDSALYLCASSLEFGGDTQYFGPGTRLTVL.

The V call is TRBV28, the J call TRBJ1-4, with D possibly TRBD1 on 5 matching bases. CDR3 length: 16 amino acids. With 5 bases removed from V and 1 base from J, the gap between germline ends came to 14 bases. Per the germline V gene, CDR1 is MDHEN and CDR2 is SYDVKM. The CDR3 DNA reads TGTGCCAGCAGTCACGGCGGGGGGGGAACTAATGAAAAACTGTTTTTT. Translated, it gives CASSHGGGGTNEKLFF.

This chain links TRBV7-2 with TRBJ2-1; the D is unclear. The CDR3 has 11 amino acids. V shed 8 bases and J shed 8 bases, with 10 bases lying between them. Germline loops: CDR1 SGHTA, CDR2 FQGNSA. As DNA, the CDR3 is TGTGCCAGCGGTTACTATGATGAGCAGTTCTTC. This translates into CASGYYDEQFF.